The 28 T cell receptor beta chains presented below share a single source sample, sequenced in a study of early T cells in non-severe SARS-CoV-2 infection. TCRdb itself ran the 5' RACE reads through MiXCR, one entry per CDR3 protein. The sample holds about 110,000 distinct CDR3 sequences, over 8.5% seen once. Material for sequencing was whole blood. The receptors were gathered from an adult who was a healthcare worker with PCR-confirmed SARS-CoV-2 infection or an uninfected control (not recorded which).

This clonotype was recorded many times. This chain uses TRBV6-5 with TRBJ2-2; D ambiguous. Germline CDR1 reads MNHEY; CDR2 reads SVGAGI. The CDR3 is 12 residues long. V dropped 2 bases and J dropped 7 bases, with 5 bases sitting between them. CDR3: CASSYLGGELFF. CDR3 coding DNA: TGTGCCAGCAGTTACCTGGGCGGGGAGCTGTTTTTT.

The V gene is TRBV6-2 or TRBV6-3, the J gene TRBJ2-1; D unresolved. V lost 5 bases and J lost 9, with 14 bases in between. Germline CDR1 and CDR2: MNHEY and SVGEGT. The CDR3 runs to 13 residues. The DNA of the CDR3 is TGTGCCAGCAGTAGGGCCCCCAGTGCTGAGCAGTTCTTC. Its protein product is CASSRAPSAEQFF.

Only a few counts were recorded for this clonotype. This sequence joins TRBV28 and TRBJ2-3, with D possibly matching TRBD2 (5 bases). V lost 8 bases, J lost 6 bases, and 18 bases lay in between. The CDR3 covers 14 residues. Germline CDR1 and CDR2: MDHEN and SYDVKM. Here the CDR3 reads CASLLRESPDTQYF. The DNA for the CDR3 is TGTGCCAGCCTCCTGAGGGAGTCCCCCGATACGCAGTATTTT.

This clonotype was observed a few times. The chain uses TRBV7-2 and TRBJ2-7; D is perhaps TRBD2 (5 bases). This CDR3 comprises 13 residues. From germline, CDR1 is SGHTA and CDR2 FQGNSA. V dropped 5 bases and J dropped 6 bases, with 14 bases sitting between them. The CDR3 region is CASSDRTRVEQYF. The CDR3 DNA reads as TGTGCCAGCAGCGATAGAACTAGGGTCGAGCAGTACTTC.

This clonotype was seen repeatedly, ten times or more. CDR3 in DNA: TGTGCCAGCAGCACCATACAGGGTTTCACAGATACGCAGTATTTT. Translation gives CASSTIQGFTDTQYF. The V and J genes are TRBV5-6 and TRBJ2-3, with D possibly matching TRBD1 (6 bases). This CDR3 comprises 15 residues. V shed 4 bases and J shed 2 bases, with 14 bases lying between them. The germline gives CDR1 SGHDT, CDR2 YYEEEE. The whole variable domain, remainder taken from reference TRBV5-6 and TRBJ2-3, is DAGVTQSPTHLIKTRGQQVTLRCSPKSGHDTVSWYQQALGQGPQFIFQYYEEEERQRGNFPDRFSGHQFPNYSSELNVNALLLGDSALYLCASSTIQGFTDTQYFGPGTRLTVL.

This clonotype was detected many times. The chain combines TRBV11-2 with TRBJ1-2; perhaps TRBD1 as D (5 bases). The length of the CDR3 is 14 residues. Germline values: CDR1 SGHAT, CDR2 FQNNGV. V lost 0 bases and J 10 bases, leaving 15 bases between the germline ends. CDR3 sequence reads: CASSLEPGPAVYTF. Written as DNA, the CDR3 is TGTGCCAGCAGCTTAGAACCGGGGCCGGCCGTCTACACCTTC.

This chain links TRBV28 with TRBJ2-1; D ambiguous. In germline, CDR1 is MDHEN, CDR2 SYDVKM. V gave up 8 bases and J gave up 6 bases, with 11 bases separating them. This CDR3 is 12 amino acids long. The CDR3 DNA reads TGTGCCAGCTCGTTTCCCTTCAATGAGCAGTTCTTC. This codes for CASSFPFNEQFF. Variable domain in full (rest from reference TRBV28 and TRBJ2-1): DVKVTQSSRYLVKRTGEKVFLECVQDMDHENMFWYRQDPGLGLRLIYFSYDVKMKEKGDIPEGYSVSREKKERFSLILESASTNQTSMYLCASSFPFNEQFFGPGTRLTVL.

The V and J genes are TRBV29-1 and TRBJ2-7; D gene uncertain. Germline values: CDR1 SQVTM, CDR2 ANQGSEA. V lost 5 bases and J 2 bases, leaving 13 bases between the germline ends. This CDR3 region has 13 residues. The DNA for the CDR3 is TGCAGCGTTTCGGTAGCAACCCCCTACGAGCAGTACTTC. This sequence encodes CSVSVATPYEQYF.

CDR3 amino acids: CASSLLGREGSYEQYF. The CDR3 region has the DNA TGTGCCAGCAGTCTCCTGGGGCGGGAGGGATCCTACGAGCAGTACTTC. This rearrangement joins TRBV27 to TRBJ2-7; 9 bases fit TRBD2. The germline gives CDR1 MNHEY, CDR2 SMNVEV (reference sequence). The CDR3 has 16 residues. Losses at the gene ends were 5 bases for V and 1 base for J; bases not matched to a gene: 9.

The rearrangement uses TRBV12-3 or TRBV12-4 and TRBJ2-3; D is tentatively TRBD1 or TRBD2 (5 bases each). This CDR3 contains 12 residues. The germline V and J ends were trimmed by 8 bases and 9 bases, with 15 bases remaining between them. This CDR3 is CASGAEVWTQYF. The CDR3, as DNA: TGTGCCAGCGGGGCGGAGGTTTGGACGCAGTATTTT.

The chain links TRBV4-1 to TRBJ1-5; D is unclear. This CDR3 spans 15 amino acids. V gave up 0 bases and J gave up 3 bases, with 9 bases separating them. Germline CDR1 MGHRA, CDR2 YSYEKL. The CDR3 spells CASSQEDLVNQPQHF. The CDR3 coding sequence is TGCGCCAGCAGCCAAGAGGATTTAGTCAATCAGCCCCAGCATTTT.

The chain has TRBV28 and TRBJ2-1; 15 bases are shared with TRBD2. The CDR3 runs to 14 residues. The germline CDR1 and CDR2 sequences are MDHEN and SYDVKM. V lost 8 bases and J lost 9; bases outside the gene matches: 5. Written as DNA, the CDR3 is TGTGCCAGCGGAATGGGACTAGCGGGAGGTGAGCAGTTCTTC. Residues: CASGMGLAGGEQFF.

Ten or more counts support this clonotype. The J gene is TRBJ2-6, the V gene TRBV20-1; D ambiguous. V was trimmed by 8 bases and J by 0 bases, leaving 8 bases between them. Germline V lookup: CDR1 DFQATT, CDR2 SNEGSKA (reference sequence). The CDR3 runs to 13 residues. The CDR3 is CSPSGSGANVLTF. The CDR3 DNA reads TGCAGTCCTTCGGGCTCTGGGGCCAACGTCCTGACTTTC.

This clonotype was counted many times. The CDR3 loop is CASSLIQGRTDTQYF. For the CDR3, the DNA is TGTGCCAGCAGCTTAATCCAGGGACGCACAGATACGCAGTATTTT. V is TRBV7-9 and J is TRBJ2-3; either TRBD1 or TRBD2 may fit D (5 bases each). The CDR3 runs 15 residues. The germline CDR1 and CDR2 sequences are SEHNR and FQNEAQ (reference sequence). The V gene lost 2 bases and the J gene lost 1 base, with 10 bases spanning the gap.

This clonotype was observed at least ten times. The chain joins TRBV30 to TRBJ1-2; 8 nucleotides line up with TRBD1. The germline gives CDR1 GTSNPN, CDR2 SVGIG (reference sequence). V shed 1 base and J 1 base; nucleotides not matched to a gene: 2. This CDR3 contains 14 residues. CDR3 nucleotides: TGTGCCTGGAGTGGGGACAGGCATAACTATGGCTACACCTTC. Residues: CAWSGDRHNYGYTF.

This clonotype has just a few counts. The chain joins TRBV7-9 to TRBJ2-3; TRBD2 might be the D (6 bases). The CDR3 runs 16 residues. Germline values: CDR1 SEHNR, CDR2 FQNEAQ (reference sequence). The ends were cut back, 1 base at V and 0 bases at J, with 11 bases in the middle. CDR3 region: CASSLGVAGSTDTQYF. For the CDR3, the DNA is TGTGCCAGCAGCTTAGGGGTCGCGGGAAGCACAGATACGCAGTATTTT.

The chain links TRBV29-1 to TRBJ1-2; D is unresolved. Trimming cost V 5 bases and J 4 bases, with 17 bases left between them. The CDR3 has 14 amino acids. Germline loops: CDR1 SQVTM, CDR2 ANQGSEA. The chain's CDR3 is CSVKIMTDPYGYTF. The CDR3 region has the DNA TGCAGCGTTAAAATAATGACCGACCCCTATGGCTACACCTTC. The full variable domain, with the rest looked up from reference TRBV29-1 and TRBJ1-2, is SAVISQKPSRDICQRGTSLTIQCQVDSQVTMMFWYRQQPGQSLTLIATANQGSEATYESGFVIDKFPISRPNLTFSTLTVSNMSPEDSSIYLCSVKIMTDPYGYTFGSGTRLTVV.

The rearrangement joins TRBV11-2 to TRBJ1-2, with D hard to call. CDR3 length: 12 amino acids. The germline gives CDR1 SGHAT, CDR2 FQNNGV. Deletions cut 3 bases from V and 6 bases from J, with 8 bases between. The CDR3 loop is CASSFSGDGYTF. CDR3 DNA: TGTGCCAGCAGCTTCTCTGGGGATGGCTACACCTTC.

This sequence joins TRBV7-8 and TRBJ2-1; D is unresolved. Germline CDR1 is SGHVS and CDR2 is FQNEAQ. This CDR3 comprises 14 residues. With 5 bases removed from V and 6 bases from J, the gap between germline ends came to 14 bases. Here the CDR3 reads CASSLATPFNEQFF. In DNA, the CDR3 is TGTGCCAGCAGCCTTGCGACCCCTTTCAATGAGCAGTTCTTC.

This clonotype has more than one count but fewer than ten. The chain links TRBV21-1 to TRBJ2-1; TRBD1 is the table's D call, not checked against the DNA. TRBV21-1 corresponds to a pseudogene. The CDR3 length is 18 residues. The CDR3 sequence: CASTPGQGRIAGEGEQFF. CDR3 coding DNA: TGTGCCAGCACCCCGGGACAGGGTAGGATAGCGGGAGAAGGGGAGCAGTTCTTC.

The sample holds many counts of this clonotype. The chain combines TRBV7-6 with TRBJ1-1; maybe TRBD1 (5 bases). Trimming took off 5 bases at V and 1 base at J, with 17 bases between the two ends. The CDR3 is 16 residues long. Germline V gives CDR1 SGHVS, CDR2 FNYEAQ. CDR3 loop: CASSLTGVRANTEAFF. In nucleotides, the CDR3 is TGTGCCAGCAGCCTGACGGGGGTTCGGGCGAACACTGAAGCTTTCTTT.

The V call is TRBV11-2, the J call TRBJ2-7; D unresolved. Trimming shortened V by 5 bases and J by 4 bases, and 15 bases separated the two germline ends. CDR1 and CDR2 from the germline V gene are SGHAT and FQNNGV. CDR3 length: 14 residues. In DNA, the CDR3 is TGTGCCAGCAGCCCGCCGTGGAGTTGGTACGAGCAGTACTTC. Translating gives CASSPPWSWYEQYF. Using reference TRBV11-2 and TRBJ2-7 for the parts outside the CDR3, the full variable domain is EAGVAQSPRYKIIEKRQSVAFWCNPISGHATLYWYQQILGQGPKLLIQFQNNGVVDDSQLPKDRFSAERLKGVDSTLKIQPAKLEDSAVYLCASSPPWSWYEQYFGPGTRLTVT.

This clonotype was seen many times. The rearrangement uses TRBV7-2 and TRBJ2-5; a weak D match, TRBD2 (5 bases). The CDR3 covers 14 residues. CDR1 SGHTA and CDR2 FQGNSA come from the germline V gene. V shed 2 bases and J shed 2 bases, with 9 bases lying between them. CDR3 sequence: CASSLRRVQETQYF. The CDR3 DNA follows: TGTGCCAGCAGCTTACGGCGGGTACAAGAGACCCAGTACTTC.

This clonotype was seen a handful of times. The rearrangement uses TRBV20-1 and TRBJ1-5, with TRBD1 matching 9 bases. This CDR3 has 14 amino acids. V shed 6 bases and J 3 bases; nucleotides not matched to a gene: 6. Germline V gives CDR1 DFQATT, CDR2 SNEGSKA (reference sequence). This CDR3 reads CSAIDRGFNQPQHF. CDR3 nucleotides: TGCAGTGCCATAGACAGGGGGTTCAATCAGCCCCAGCATTTT.

Comments on this clonotype: With a much larger clone just one base away, this may be a read error. The chain couples TRBV28 to TRBJ1-1, with TRBD1 identical over 7 bases. J was trimmed by 4 bases and V by 6 bases; bases with no gene match: 14. Germline CDR1 is MDHEN and CDR2 is SYDVKM. The CDR3 is made up of 16 amino acids. DNA for the CDR3: TGTGCCAGCAGCCCATCCAGGACAGGCGTCGCCACTGAAGCTTTCTTT. It specifies CASSPSRTGVATEAFF. Supplemented by reference TRBV28 and TRBJ1-1, the full variable domain reads DVKVTQSSRYLVKRTGEKVFLECVQDMDHENMFWYRQDPGLGLRLIYFSYDVKMKEKGDIPEGYSVSREKKERFSLILESASTNQTSMYLCASSPSRTGVATEAFFGQGTRLTVV.

This clonotype occurred many times. The chain carries TRBV20-1 and TRBJ2-3; weak D call: TRBD2 (6 bases). CDR3 length equals 12 residues. The germline CDR1 and CDR2 sequences are DFQATT and SNEGSKA (reference sequence). Trimming shortened V by 6 bases and J by 6 bases, and 13 bases separated the two germline ends. CDR3 loop: CSARAAGDTQYF. Written as DNA, the CDR3 is TGCAGTGCCAGGGCCGCGGGGGATACGCAGTATTTT.

In this sample, this clonotype turned up a few times. This chain joins TRBV12-3 or TRBV12-4 and TRBJ1-2; TRBD1 might be the D (5 bases). There are 16 residues in the CDR3. V lost 5 bases and J lost 4, with 20 bases in between. CDR3 amino acids: CASSPHGGTVGYGYTF. CDR3 in DNA: TGTGCCAGCAGTCCTCACGGGGGGACGGTAGGCTATGGCTACACCTTC.

This clonotype occurred a few times. The V and J genes are TRBV6-2 or TRBV6-3 and TRBJ2-1, with D tentatively TRBD1 (6 bases). CDR1 is MNHEY, CDR2 SVGEGT, per germline. V shed 6 bases and J shed 7 bases, with 10 bases lying between them. CDR3 length: 12 amino acids. CDR3 sequence: CASSHRANEQFF. The CDR3 region has the DNA TGTGCCAGCAGCCACAGGGCGAATGAGCAGTTCTTC.